Sequencing of this TCR beta chain was carried out in a study of T cell repertoires in cytomegalovirus infection. On the study more broadly: Evidence of both CMV infection and a matching HLA type came from public TCR beta signatures. Findings and caveats of the study: Ex vivo responses were dominated by HLA-C-restricted CMV-specific TCR beta clonotypes. Summed frequency of public TCR beta families distinguished CMV carriers with the relevant HLA.

This clonotype was observed many times. Its specificity is unknown. Per the germline V gene, CDR1 is MDHEN and CDR2 is SYDVKM. The CDR3 is made up of 14 amino acids. Trimming stripped 8 bases from V and 5 bases from J, with 18 bases between. TCRdb reprocessed the reads via MiXCR and lists one record per CDR3 protein. The table includes roughly 120,000 distinct CDR3 sequences, roughly 32% detected once. This TCR came from a human donor in good health (CMV status not recorded). Some clones in this sample may be carry-over from other donors' samples. The sample here was CD8+ T cells from cultured PBMCs, taken from culture after CMV antigen stimulation. The chain links TRBV28 to TRBJ1-1, with D hard to call. Written as DNA, the CDR3 is TGTGCCAGCCGTCTACCCGGAGTGGGGACTGAAGCTTTCTTT. It yields the protein CASRLPGVGTEAFF.